The T cell receptor (beta chain) described here comes from a study of cytomegalovirus exposure and HLA in healthy donors. Germline CDR1 LNHDA, CDR2 SQIVND (reference sequence). The CDR3 extends over 13 amino acids. Between the trimmed V and J ends, which lost 3 bases and 4 bases, there was a span of 9 bases. Comments on this clone: Its antigen remains unknown.

General study points: Researchers catalogued about 150 TCR beta chains as cytomegalovirus-associated.

The donors were part of the validation cohort of 120 subjects. That cohort was separate from the first cohort, which comprised about 670 subjects. Generated by immunoSEQ multiplex PCR, the TCRdb table keeps only in-frame clones and is missing some. This sample has 150,000 to 200,000 clones; roughly 86% occur once, and the top ten carry about 7.7%. The chain joins TRBV19 to TRBJ1-2; D is unresolved. Source material: PBMCs. The receptor was isolated from a man aged 30 to 45 in good health and CMV-seropositive. CDR3 protein: CASSMQQVYGYTF. As DNA, the CDR3 is TGTGCCAGTAGTATGCAGCAGGTCTATGGCTACACCTTC. Filled out from reference TRBV19 and TRBJ1-2, the complete variable domain reads DGGITQSPKYLFRKEGQNVTLSCEQNLNHDAMYWYRQDPGQGLRLIYYSQIVNDFQKGDIAEGYSVSREKKESFPLTVTSAQKNPTAFYLCASSMQQVYGYTFGSGTRLTVV.